This T cell receptor (beta chain) stems from a study of blood T cell repertoires in COVID-19. The method was immunoSEQ multiplex PCR; TCRdb's version includes in-frame clones alone and lacks a portion of them. In the table there are 95,000 to 150,000 clones, about 80% of which are singletons. Trimming took off 5 bases at V and 1 base at J, with 6 bases between the two ends. The CDR3 length is 13 residues. The germline V gene encodes CDR1 KGHDR and CDR2 SFDVKD. This sequence was found in a human donor in a cohort sampled during active COVID-19. The sample consisted of peripheral blood. The gene calls are TRBV24-1 and TRBJ2-3; D remains ambiguous. This chain's CDR3 is CATSGRGTDTQYF. The CDR3 DNA sequence: TGTGCCACCAGTGGCCGAGGCACAGATACGCAGTATTTT.